This T cell receptor (beta chain) was identified during a study of T cells after posttransplantation cyclophosphamide. Assay: immunoSEQ multiplex PCR; the TCRdb copy retains only in-frame clones and omits some. The data hold approximately 23,000 clones, with 95% to 98% observed a single time. On this clone: What it binds is unknown.

The CDR3 covers 12 residues. Per the germline V gene, CDR1 is LNHDA and CDR2 is SQIVND (reference sequence). The trim removed 6 bases at V and 10 bases at J, leaving 8 bases unmatched. The study's findings and limits: Donor CD8+ memory clones often dominated recipient blood repertoires at later times. Skin or GI-infiltrating T cells shared few TRB sequences with blood. After PTCy, TRB diversity resembled that of CNI/methotrexate controls.

The naive gate required viable CD3+CD4+ or CD3+CD8+ cells with CCR7+CD45RA+CD45RO-CD95-CD27+CD28+ phenotype. The origin of this receptor is a man in his fifties in good health, CMV-negative, and a related stem cell transplant donor. The specimen was naive CD4+ T cells sorted from PBMCs. This rearrangement joins TRBV19 to TRBJ1-1; 7 bases fit TRBD1. Written as DNA, the CDR3 is TGTGCCAGTAGCCAGACAGGGTTCGGAGCTTTCTTT. Translated: CASSQTGFGAFF. Full variable domain (missing parts from reference TRBV19 and TRBJ1-1): DGGITQSPKYLFRKEGQNVTLSCEQNLNHDAMYWYRQDPGQGLRLIYYSQIVNDFQKGDIAEGYSVSREKKESFPLTVTSAQKNPTAFYLCASSQTGFGAFFGQGTRLTVV.